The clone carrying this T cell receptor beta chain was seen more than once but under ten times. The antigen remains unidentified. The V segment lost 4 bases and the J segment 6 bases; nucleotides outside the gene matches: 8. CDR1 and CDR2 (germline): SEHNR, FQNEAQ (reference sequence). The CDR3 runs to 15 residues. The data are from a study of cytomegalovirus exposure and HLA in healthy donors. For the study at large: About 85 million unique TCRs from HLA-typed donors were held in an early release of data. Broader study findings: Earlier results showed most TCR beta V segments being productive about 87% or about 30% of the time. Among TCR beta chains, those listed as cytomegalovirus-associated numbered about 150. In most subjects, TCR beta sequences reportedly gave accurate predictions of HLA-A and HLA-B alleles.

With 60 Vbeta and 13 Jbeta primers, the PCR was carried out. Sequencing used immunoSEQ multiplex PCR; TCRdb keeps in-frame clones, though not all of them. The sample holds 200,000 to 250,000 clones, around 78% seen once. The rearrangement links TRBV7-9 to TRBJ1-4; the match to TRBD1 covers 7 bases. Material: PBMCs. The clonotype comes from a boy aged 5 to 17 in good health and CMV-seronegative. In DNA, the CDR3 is TGTGCCAGCAGCTCTAGACAGGGCTTTGATGAAAAACTGTTTTTT. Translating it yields CASSSRQGFDEKLFF.